This T cell receptor (beta chain) was identified during a study of T cells after yellow fever vaccination. Overall study results and limits: After the booster, roughly 96% of CD4 and 75% to 90% of CD8 primary-response clones were re-detected.

This clonotype has a count of ten or more. What it binds is not known. The V and J ends lost 2 bases and 14 bases, in that order; junction bases with no gene match: 5. This CDR3 is 12 amino acids long. CDR1 is SGHRS and CDR2 is YFSETQ in the germline V gene. Researchers made TCR cDNA using 5'RACE template switching, and this step added a universal primer site and UMIs. One entry per CDR3 protein results from TCRdb running MiXCR on the 5' RACE reads. The repertoire holds under 80,000 distinct CDR3 sequences, with approximately 8% as singletons. The sequencing used CD8+ T cells sorted from PBMCs, collected 15 days after the yellow fever booster vaccination. The V and J genes are TRBV5-1 and TRBJ2-1; 9 bases line up with TRBD2. The source is a man under 40 who received the YFV17D yellow fever vaccine. CDR3 region: CASSFSGSPEFF. The CDR3 DNA sequence: TGCGCCAGCAGCTTTAGCGGGAGCCCCGAGTTCTTC.